Listed here is a single T cell receptor (beta chain). This clonotype has a count of ten or more. Its antigen target is currently unknown. Within one base of it there is no much larger clone, and no base qualities were kept. The data derive from a study of Graves' ophthalmopathy and Graves' hyperthyroidism (dated by TCRdb to 2017 to 2018). Describing the broader study: Peripheral blood was collected at initial diagnosis, prior to any treatment. An independent validation cohort comprised under 20 hyperthyroidism patients and 15 to 17 patients who later progressed from hyperthyroidism to ophthalmopathy. In six hyperthyroidism patients, the T-cell repertoire of thyroid tissue was compared with the T-cell repertoire of blood. The study used TCR beta repertoire signatures to distinguish Graves' ophthalmopathy from Graves' hyperthyroidism and to predict progression to ophthalmopathy. Following sample collection, hyperthyroidism patients were given methimazole at a starting dose of 30 mg daily, and ophthalmopathy patients were given high-dose intravenous methylprednisolone. To explore V-J signatures that distinguish ophthalmopathy from hyperthyroidism, a discovery set of roughly 98 patients was enrolled, made up of 40 to 45 with ophthalmopathy and under 65 with stable hyperthyroidism. In total, approximately 130 blood samples were TCR-sequenced: some 43 ophthalmopathy, some 80 hyperthyroidism and roughly 17 hyperthyroidism-to-ophthalmopathy patients.

From its cysteine to its phenylalanine, the CDR3 spans 16 amino acids. Only CDR3 DNA is held: 48 bases, read in frame from base 1. Here V drops 5 bases and J drops 6 bases, and the junction holds 13 bases not matched to any gene. CDR1 and CDR2, per the germline V gene (reference sequence), are SGHAT and FQDESV. For repertoire sequencing, the TCR beta CDR3 regions were amplified from RNA transcripts. The first round of RT-PCR was done with HTBI primers and the Qiagen OneStep RT-PCR kit, and was followed by a second round of multiplex PCR, then size selection and purification. Libraries were sequenced on an Illumina HiSeq2000 using paired-end 100 bp reads. The published analysis was carried out like this. SOAPnuke was used for read processing, and reads with adapters, uncalled bases, a mean Phred below 15, or no exact constant-primer or identifier match were discarded. High-quality paired reads were merged with COPE v1.2.5. Each unique nucleotide sequence was treated as a clonotype, and MiTCR v1.1 was used to align the clonotypes to the IMGT TRB V, D and J references. The analysis was limited to V-J combinations with a frequency above 0.0001, which together covered more than 99% of repertoires. For each V-J combination, a TCR clonal expansion and chaos score was defined as F50 clonal expansion divided by the chaos observed in the TCRdist matrix. Features were reduced by Welch's t-statistics and random forest to more than 10 V-J combinations, which fed a naive Bayes classifier. The Morisita-Horn index was used to measure how similar the thyroid and blood repertoires were. The raw public data were reprocessed by TCRdb itself: fastp quality trimming at Q25, MiXCR clonotype calling, in-frame beta chains only. Each CDR3 protein gets just one entry, which takes the most common genes and DNA from the rows behind it. TCRdb, not the authors, supplied the V and J calls. The sample yields 340,000 or so distinct CDR3 sequences; roughly 16% were counted once. The top ten hold around 12% of the sample.

The paper as a whole reports these results and caveats: Sample size was not statistically predetermined, and group allocation was not concealed from the investigators. Ophthalmopathy was separated from stable hyperthyroidism by the 13-signature model with more than 85% sensitivity and 81% to 83% specificity in cross-validation and with 80%/75% in the test set. In validation, the model predicted ophthalmopathy progression with about 70% sensitivity and 72.22% specificity; 12 predicted patients were CT-confirmed with GO in a median of about 7.1 months. Most expanded thyroid clonotypes with frequency above 0.001 were also detected in blood, suggesting blood repertoires may reflect the thyroid immune response.

Ophthalmopathy patients were characterized by moderately to severely active disease, a Clinical Activity Score of at least 3, a NOSPECS grade of at least 4, and a disease duration under 3 months. Patients with other autoimmune diseases, uncontrolled infections, pregnancy or lactation were excluded. Diagnosis relied on clinical symptoms, serum thyroxine, TRAb, thyroid ultrasound and orbital computed tomography. PBMCs were isolated from approximately 10 ml of fresh peripheral blood by Ficoll-Paque density gradient centrifugation. Total RNA was extracted using Trizol reagent, and RNA quality was checked on an Agilent 2100 Bioanalyzer.

This clonotype was obtained from an adult man with Graves' ophthalmopathy. This chain joins TRBV11-1 to TRBJ2-7, with 10 bases matching TRBD2. The sample comprised peripheral blood. DNA sequence: TGTGCCAGCAGCCACCCGGCGCTAGCGGGAGTAGGCGAGCAGTACTTC. Its translation reads: CASSHPALAGVGEQYF. The reference TRBV11-1 and TRBJ2-7 proteins fill in what lies around the CDR3, so the full variable domain reads EAEVAQSPRYKITEKSQAVAFWCDPISGHATLYWYRQILGQGPELLVQFQDESVVDDSQLPKDRFSAERLKGVDSTLKIQPAELGDSAMYLCASSHPALAGVGEQYFGPGTRLTVT.